This T cell receptor beta chain was captured by sequencing in a study of blood T cell repertoires in COVID-19. As for the study in general: Acute and convalescent COVID-19 specimens originated in the United States, Italy and Spain. PBMCs, B-cell-depleted T cells, or T cells were the source of the cDNA or gDNA that made up the material.

V dropped 2 bases and J dropped 7 bases, with 15 bases sitting between them. CDR3 length: 15 residues. Per the germline V gene, CDR1 is SGDLS and CDR2 is YYNGEE. Original methodology: Estimates of nucleated cell counts were drawn from the amplification of reference gene primers. TCRdb's table, derived via immunoSEQ multiplex PCR, lists solely in-frame clones and lacks some. That table gives V, J and clone size, and the DNA gave D and trimming. Of over 150,000 clones in the sample, approximately 90% are singletons; the top ten hold approximately 2.4%. The V and J genes are TRBV9 and TRBJ2-2, with D perhaps matching TRBD2 (6 bases). The receptor comes from a man aged 18 to 30 with acute or convalescent COVID-19. The sample consisted of peripheral blood. The CDR3 nucleotides read TGTGCCAGCAGCGTCCTGGGGGGTAGCGGCGGGGAGCTGTTTTTT. Translated, it gives CASSVLGGSGGELFF.